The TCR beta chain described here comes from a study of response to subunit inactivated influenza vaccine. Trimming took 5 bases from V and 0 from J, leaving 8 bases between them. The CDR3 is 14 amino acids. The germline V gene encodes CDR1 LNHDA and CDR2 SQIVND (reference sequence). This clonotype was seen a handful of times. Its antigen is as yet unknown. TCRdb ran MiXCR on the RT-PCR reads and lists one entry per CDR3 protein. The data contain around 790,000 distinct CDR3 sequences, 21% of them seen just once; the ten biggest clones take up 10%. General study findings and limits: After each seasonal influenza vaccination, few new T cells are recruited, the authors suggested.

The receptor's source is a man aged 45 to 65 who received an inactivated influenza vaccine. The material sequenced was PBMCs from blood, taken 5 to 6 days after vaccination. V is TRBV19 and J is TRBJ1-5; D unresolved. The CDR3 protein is CASSPQSSNQPQHF. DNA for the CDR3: TGTGCCAGTAGTCCCCAAAGTAGCAATCAGCCCCAGCATTTT.